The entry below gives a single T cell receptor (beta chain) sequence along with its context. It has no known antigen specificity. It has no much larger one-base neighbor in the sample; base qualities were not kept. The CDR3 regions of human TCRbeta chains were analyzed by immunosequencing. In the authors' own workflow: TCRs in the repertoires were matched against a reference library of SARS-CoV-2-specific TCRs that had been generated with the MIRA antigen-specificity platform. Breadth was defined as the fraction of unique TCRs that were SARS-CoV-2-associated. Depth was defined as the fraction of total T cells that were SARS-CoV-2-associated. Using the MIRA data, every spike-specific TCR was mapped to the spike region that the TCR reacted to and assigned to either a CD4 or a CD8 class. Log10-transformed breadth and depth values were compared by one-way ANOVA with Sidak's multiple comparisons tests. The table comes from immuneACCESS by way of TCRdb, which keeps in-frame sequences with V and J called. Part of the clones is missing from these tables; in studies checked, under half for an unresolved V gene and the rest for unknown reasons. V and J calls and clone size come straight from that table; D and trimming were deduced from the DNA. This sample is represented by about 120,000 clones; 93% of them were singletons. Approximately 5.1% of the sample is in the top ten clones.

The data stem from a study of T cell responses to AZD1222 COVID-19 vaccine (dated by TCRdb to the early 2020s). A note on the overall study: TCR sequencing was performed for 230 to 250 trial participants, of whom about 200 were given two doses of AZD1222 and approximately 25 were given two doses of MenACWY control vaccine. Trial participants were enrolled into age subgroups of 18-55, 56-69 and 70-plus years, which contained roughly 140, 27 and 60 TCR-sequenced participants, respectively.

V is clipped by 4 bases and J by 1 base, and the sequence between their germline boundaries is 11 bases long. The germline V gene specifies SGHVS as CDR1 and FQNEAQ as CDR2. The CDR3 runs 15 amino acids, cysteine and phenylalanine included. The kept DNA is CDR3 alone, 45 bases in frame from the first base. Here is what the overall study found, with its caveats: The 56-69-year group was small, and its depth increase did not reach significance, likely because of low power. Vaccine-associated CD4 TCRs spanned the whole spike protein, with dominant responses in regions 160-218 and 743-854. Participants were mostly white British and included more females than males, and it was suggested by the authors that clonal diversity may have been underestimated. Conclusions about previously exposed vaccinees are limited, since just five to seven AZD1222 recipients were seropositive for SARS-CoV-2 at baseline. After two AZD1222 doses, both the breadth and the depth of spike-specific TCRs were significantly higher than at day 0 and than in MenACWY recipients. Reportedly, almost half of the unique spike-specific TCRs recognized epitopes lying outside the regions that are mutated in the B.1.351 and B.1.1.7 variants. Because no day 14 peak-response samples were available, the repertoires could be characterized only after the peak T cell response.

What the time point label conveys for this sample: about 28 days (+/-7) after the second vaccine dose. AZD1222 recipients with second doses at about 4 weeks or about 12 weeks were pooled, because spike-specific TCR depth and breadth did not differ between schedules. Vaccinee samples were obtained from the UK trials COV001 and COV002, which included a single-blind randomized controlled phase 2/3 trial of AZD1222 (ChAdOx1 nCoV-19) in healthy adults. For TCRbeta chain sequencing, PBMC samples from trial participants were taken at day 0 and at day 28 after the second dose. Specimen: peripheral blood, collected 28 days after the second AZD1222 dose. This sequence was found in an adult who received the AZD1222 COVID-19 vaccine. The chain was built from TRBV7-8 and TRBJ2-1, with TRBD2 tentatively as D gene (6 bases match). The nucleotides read TGTGCCAGCAGCTCTGGTGGGGGGTCCTACAATGAGCAGTTCTTC. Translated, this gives CASSSGGGSYNEQFF.